A single sample gave rise to the 8 T cell receptor beta chains below, sequenced in a study of blood T cell repertoires in COVID-19. Profiling relied on immunoSEQ multiplex PCR, and the TCRdb table lists in-frame clones only, not all of them. The sample holds roughly 200,000 clones, 86% seen once. Sequencing was carried out using PBMCs or T cells enriched from blood (not recorded which). Receptors originate from a woman in her thirties or forties with acute COVID-19.

This clone has only a few counts. The rearrangement links TRBV7-2 to TRBJ1-3; D is uncertain. CDR1 is SGHTA and CDR2 is FQGNSA in the germline V gene. The CDR3 length is 17 residues. The ends were cut back, 4 bases at V and 0 bases at J, with 16 bases in the middle. The CDR3 loop is CASSSRERGLSGNTIYF. DNA of the CDR3: TGTGCCAGCAGCTCACGGGAAAGAGGACTCTCTGGAAACACCATATATTTT.

The DNA for the CDR3 is TGTGCCAGCAGCTCCCCAACCGGGGGGGTATCTGATACGCAGTATTTT. It specifies CASSSPTGGVSDTQYF. The gene calls are TRBV7-9 and TRBJ2-3; 8 bases align to TRBD2. The CDR3 is made up of 16 amino acids. V lost 4 bases and J lost 6; bases outside the gene matches: 12. CDR1 SEHNR and CDR2 FQNEAQ come from the germline V gene (reference sequence). The full variable domain, in which reference TRBV7-9 and TRBJ2-3 provide the parts outside the CDR3, is DTGVSQNPRHKITKRGQNVTFRCDPISEHNRLYWYRQTLGQGPEFLTYFQNEAQLEKSRLLSDRFSAERPKGSFSTLEIQRTEQGDSAMYLCASSSPTGGVSDTQYFGPGTRLTVL.

J is TRBJ2-7 and V is TRBV28; maybe TRBD1 (5 bases). The CDR3 extends over 11 amino acids. Per the germline V gene, CDR1 is MDHEN and CDR2 is SYDVKM. The V gene lost 8 bases and the J gene lost 6 bases, with 11 bases spanning the gap. CDR3 sequence (DNA): TGTGCCAGCCAGGGATTCGGCGAGCAGTACTTC. Translating it yields CASQGFGEQYF.

J is TRBJ2-2 and V is TRBV7-6, with D tentatively TRBD2 (5 bases). Germline V lookup: CDR1 SGHVS, CDR2 FNYEAQ. The V end lost 4 bases, the J end lost 5 bases, and 11 bases lay between the germline ends. The CDR3 spans 14 residues. This CDR3 is CASSSAPGTGELFF. The CDR3 DNA is TGTGCCAGCAGCTCCGCCCCGGGAACCGGGGAGCTGTTTTTT.

V is TRBV6-5 and J is TRBJ1-1; weak D call: TRBD1 (5 bases). The CDR3 runs to 14 residues. In germline, CDR1 is MNHEY, CDR2 SVGAGI. The V gene lost 8 bases and the J gene lost 4 bases, with 17 bases spanning the gap. The CDR3 bases are TGTGCCAGCCAATCCAGCGGGGGTGCCACTGAAGCTTTCTTT. This gives the protein CASQSSGGATEAFF.

The genes are TRBV18 and TRBJ2-3, with 10 bases fitting TRBD1. V shed 7 bases, J shed 4 bases, and the junction held 2 bases outside the gene matches. Germline CDR1 KGHSH, CDR2 LQKENI. The CDR3 totals 13 residues. The DNA of the CDR3 is TGTGCCAGCTACGGACAGGGGGCAGATACGCAGTATTTT. This translates into CASYGQGADTQYF. Filled out from reference TRBV18 and TRBJ2-3, the complete variable domain reads NAGVMQNPRHLVRRRGQEARLRCSPMKGHSHVYWYRQLPEEGLKFMVYLQKENIIDESGMPKERFSAEFPKEGPSILRIQQVVRGDSAAYFCASYGQGADTQYFGPGTRLTVL.

The chain carries TRBV7-2 and TRBJ2-7; possibly TRBD2 for D (5 bases). Germline CDR1 is SGHTA and CDR2 is FQGNSA. There are 13 residues in the CDR3. The V and J ends lost 2 bases and 7 bases respectively, with 12 bases between them. CDR3 coding DNA: TGTGCCAGCAGCTTAATTGATCGGGAAGAGCAGTACTTC. This codes for CASSLIDREEQYF.

The V gene is TRBV6-2 or TRBV6-3, the J gene TRBJ1-1; 10 bases line up with TRBD1. The V and J ends lost 2 bases and 6 bases, in that order; junction bases with no gene match: 3. CDR1 MNHEY and CDR2 SVGEGT come from the germline V gene. The CDR3 totals 14 residues. The CDR3 DNA sequence: TGTGCCAGCAGTTACCGACAGGGGGCGTCTGAAGCTTTCTTT. It codes for CASSYRQGASEAFF.